The clone carrying this T cell receptor beta chain showed up many times. These data originate in a study of T cells in Graves' hyperthyroidism and ophthalmopathy. Amplified regions were TCR beta CDR3 sequences from RNA transcripts. HTBI primers drove first-round RT-PCR of the TCR CDR3. TCRdb re-derived calls from the multiplex PCR reads in MiXCR, one entry per CDR3 protein. The repertoire consists of approximately 870,000 distinct CDR3 sequences, with over 35% occurring once and the leading ten covering 7.5% to 9.5%. Trimming at V came to 8 bases and at J to 4 bases, leaving 7 bases not matched to a gene. Germline CDR1 SNHLY, CDR2 FYNNEI. This CDR3 is built from 14 residues.

The source of this sequence is a young man with Graves' hyperthyroidism. The gene calls are TRBV2 and TRBJ2-5, with TRBD1 matching over 10 bases. Sequences were obtained from blood. CDR3: CASDDRGRTETQYF. In nucleotides, the CDR3 is TGTGCCAGCGACGACAGGGGGCGCACAGAGACCCAGTACTTC.